Below, one TCR beta chain is given with its context. These data belong to a study of blood T cell repertoires in COVID-19. Overall study context: From T cells, B-cell-depleted T cells, or PBMCs came the material, which was cDNA or gDNA.

The repertoire was sequenced with immunoSEQ multiplex PCR; TCRdb's copy has only in-frame clones and lacks some. The table lists some 120,000 clones, roughly 69% of them singletons, with over 2% in the top ten. The germline V gene encodes CDR1 MGHRA and CDR2 YSYEKL. V gave up 0 bases and J gave up 2 bases, with 10 bases separating them. The CDR3 is made up of 15 amino acids. Material for sequencing was peripheral blood. V gene TRBV4-1 combines with J gene TRBJ1-2; TRBD1 might be the D (6 bases). The sequence derives from a woman aged 70-85 years with acute or convalescent COVID-19. The CDR3 protein is CASSQDRGKNYGYTF. For the CDR3, the DNA is TGCGCCAGCAGCCAAGATAGGGGGAAGAACTATGGCTACACCTTC.